This T cell receptor (beta chain) was recorded in a study of siplizumab effects on memory and regulatory T cells. TCRdb keeps only in-frame clones here, not all; method: immunoSEQ multiplex PCR. Of about 91,000 clones in the sample, 93% are singletons; the top ten hold over 5%. Germline V CDR1 and CDR2: LGHNA, YSLEER. The CDR3 is 17 residues long. The V segment lost 0 bases and the J segment 4 bases; nucleotides outside the gene matches: 8. The sample was CD8+ T cells sorted from blood. This clonotype was obtained from a human donor in good health. The rearrangement joins TRBV4-3 to TRBJ2-5; 10 nucleotides line up with TRBD2. CDR3 DNA sequence: TGCGCCAGCAGCCAAGATCGGGGGCTAGCGGGAGCAGAGACCCAGTACTTC. Its protein is CASSQDRGLAGAETQYF.